This T cell receptor (beta chain) is drawn from a study of T cell responses to AZD1222 COVID-19 vaccine. Study-level points and caveats: Sampled repertoires all dated from after the peak T cell response.

Germline V lookup: CDR1 MNHEY, CDR2 SVGAGI. The ends were cut back, 9 bases at V and 9 bases at J, with 21 bases in the middle. The CDR3 loop spans 15 amino acids. TCRdb's table, derived via immunoSEQ multiplex PCR, lists solely in-frame clones and lacks some. The sample lists around 200,000 clones; roughly 88% were seen once. Comments on this clone: Its cognate antigen is unknown.

The rearrangement links TRBV6-5 to TRBJ1-6; no definite D call. The sample in question was peripheral blood, obtained on day 0 of AZD1222 vaccination. The TCR sequence derives from an adult in good health. The DNA for the CDR3 is TGTGCCAGTGTGGGTGAAGGATCCCAAACTTCACCCCTCCACTTT. It specifies CASVGEGSQTSPLHF.